This record looks at one T cell receptor (beta chain) sequence and its context. Antigen specificity is unknown. TCRdb's table, derived via immunoSEQ multiplex PCR, lists solely in-frame clones and lacks some. The table lists 95,000 to 100,000 clones, approximately 90% of them singletons. This entry belongs to a study of T cell responses to AZD1222 COVID-19 vaccine. In the study overall: Second-dose intervals of approximately 4 or approximately 12 weeks were pooled. Study-wide results and caveats: Among AZD1222 vaccinees, only 5 to 7 were seropositive at baseline. Spike-specific TCR repertoires showed rising breadth and depth after two AZD1222 doses. Among vaccine-associated CD4 TCRs, coverage spanned spike, with dominance at 160-218 and 743-854.

Germline-derived CDR1 and CDR2 are MNHNS and SASEGT. Trimming pared 1 base from V and 3 bases from J, leaving 15 bases between. The CDR3 sequence is 16 residues long. The genes are TRBV6-1 and TRBJ1-1, with TRBD1 as a possible D gene (6 bases). The sample in question was peripheral blood, obtained on day 0 of AZD1222 vaccination. The receptor was isolated from an adult in good health. This chain's CDR3 is CASSEVGGGWDTEAFF. DNA of the CDR3: TGTGCCAGCAGTGAAGTCGGGGGCGGGTGGGACACTGAAGCTTTCTTT.